Listed here are 8 T cell receptor beta chains from one sample, sequenced in a study of blood T cell repertoires in COVID-19. Only in-frame clones appear in the TCRdb table, and some are missing; sequencing was by immunoSEQ multiplex PCR. The sample has about 99,000 clones, 84% seen once. Sequencing was performed on peripheral blood. The receptors shown here come from a man between 65 and 79 years old with active or convalescent COVID-19.

This sequence joins TRBV29-1 and TRBJ1-2, with D perhaps matching TRBD1 (5 bases). V was trimmed by 6 bases and J by 3 bases, leaving 26 bases between them. This CDR3 is 17 amino acids long. CDR1 is SQVTM and CDR2 is ANQGSEA in the germline V gene. The DNA for the CDR3 is TGCAGCGTGGGGGGTGGGGCTTTACGGGCGACCCACTATGGCTACACCTTC. Translation: CSVGGGALRATHYGYTF.

The chain employs TRBV7-8 and TRBJ2-1; maybe TRBD2 (5 bases). The CDR3 is 16 amino acids. Trimming removed 1 base at V and 2 bases at J, with 12 bases between. CDR1 and CDR2 from the germline V gene are SGHVS and FQNEAQ. This CDR3 is CASSLVGVGTYNEQFF. The DNA of the CDR3 is TGTGCCAGCAGCTTAGTCGGGGTGGGGACCTACAATGAGCAGTTCTTC. The full variable domain, rest sourced from reference TRBV7-8 and TRBJ2-1, is GAGVSQSPRYKVAKRGQDVALRCDPISGHVSLFWYQQALGQGPEFLTYFQNEAQLDKSGLPSDRFFAERPEGSVSTLKIQRTQQEDSAVYLCASSLVGVGTYNEQFFGPGTRLTVL.

The chain combines TRBV28 with TRBJ1-2, with D hard to call. Germline assignment: CDR1 MDHEN and CDR2 SYDVKM. The V end lost 8 bases, the J end lost 4 bases, and 20 bases lay between the germline ends. The CDR3 totals 15 residues. The CDR3 DNA sequence: TGTGCCAGCGGCGGTTTAAGAGTACCTTCCTATGGCTACACCTTC. This sequence encodes CASGGLRVPSYGYTF.

CDR3 coding DNA: TGTGCCAGCAGTTTAACACCGGTACAGGGAAGTCCCAATCAGCCCCAGCATTTT. It specifies CASSLTPVQGSPNQPQHF. The chain employs TRBV27 and TRBJ1-5; TRBD1 might be the D (6 bases). The CDR3 length is 18 residues. V shed 2 bases and J shed 3 bases, with 20 bases lying between them. CDR1 and CDR2 (germline): MNHEY, SMNVEV (reference sequence).

This clone was detected only a few times. The chain recombines TRBV7-9 with TRBJ1-1, with no clear D. This CDR3 comprises 12 residues. Trimming removed 5 bases at V and 5 bases at J, with 9 bases between. Germline V gene sequence: CDR1 SEHNR, CDR2 FQNEAQ (reference sequence). The CDR3: CASSLRETEAFF. CDR3 coding DNA: TGTGCCAGCAGCCTGAGGGAAACTGAAGCTTTCTTT. Variable domain in full (rest from reference TRBV7-9 and TRBJ1-1): DTGVSQNPRHKITKRGQNVTFRCDPISEHNRLYWYRQTLGQGPEFLTYFQNEAQLEKSRLLSDRFSAERPKGSFSTLEIQRTEQGDSAMYLCASSLRETEAFFGQGTRLTVV.

The rearrangement uses TRBV18 and TRBJ2-1; D gene ambiguous. Trimming removed 3 bases from V and 4 bases from J, with 10 bases in between. This CDR3 has 14 amino acids. Looked up from germline, CDR1 is KGHSH and CDR2 is LQKENI. The CDR3 region has the DNA TGTGCCAGCTCACCTGGCCACGGGTACAATGAGCAGTTCTTC. The encoded protein is CASSPGHGYNEQFF. Supplemented by reference TRBV18 and TRBJ2-1, the full variable domain reads NAGVMQNPRHLVRRRGQEARLRCSPMKGHSHVYWYRQLPEEGLKFMVYLQKENIIDESGMPKERFSAEFPKEGPSILRIQQVVRGDSAAYFCASSPGHGYNEQFFGPGTRLTVL.

The chain couples TRBV7-6 to TRBJ1-1; D is uncertain. Trimming removed 5 bases from V and 0 bases from J, with 10 bases in between. Germline values: CDR1 SGHVS, CDR2 FNYEAQ. The CDR3 contains 14 residues. The CDR3 spells CASSLNGMNTEAFF. CDR3 bases: TGTGCCAGCAGCCTAAACGGGATGAACACTGAAGCTTTCTTT.

The gene calls are TRBV28 and TRBJ1-6; TRBD1 matches 7 bases. The CDR3 contains 15 residues. J was trimmed by 10 bases and V by 7 bases; bases with no gene match: 13. Germline V gene lookup returns CDR1 MDHEN and CDR2 SYDVKM. CDR3 nucleotide sequence: TGTGCCAGCATCCTTGGGGGACAGAGCGGGTCACCCCTCCACTTT. As protein: CASILGGQSGSPLHF.